Listed below are T cell receptor beta chains from one sample, sequenced in a study of cytomegalovirus exposure and HLA in healthy donors. TCRdb keeps only in-frame clones here, not all; method: immunoSEQ multiplex PCR. The table shows around 60,000 clones, with about 72% occurring only once. The specimen sequenced was PBMCs. These receptors were obtained from a man aged 50 to 59 in good health and CMV-seropositive. CDR3s include the opening cysteine and the closing phenylalanine or tryptophan. The D gene is left open where the match is weak. Size values are once, few and many counts, or a class for expanded clones, and some rows have none.

v_call	clone_size	j_call	d_call	cdr3_nt	cdr3_aa
TRBV19	.	TRBJ2-1	.	TGTGCCAGTAGTATAGATTTTGGGGGCAAAGTTAATGAGCAGTTCTTC	CASSIDFGGKVNEQFF
TRBV15	.	TRBJ1-6	.	TGTGCCACCAGCAGAGGAGGTCTCGGTTCACCCCTCCACTTT	CATSRGGLGSPLHF
TRBV19	.	TRBJ2-5	TRBD2	TGTGCCAGTAGTTCGAGGGAGGGAGAGACCCAGTACTTC	CASSSREGETQYF
TRBV6-6	.	TRBJ1-5	.	TGTGCCAGCAGTGCCGTAGATAGCAATCAGCCCCAGCATTTT	CASSAVDSNQPQHF
TRBV9	.	TRBJ1-1	.	TGTGCCAGCAGCGAATCCACAGGGAACACTGAAGCTTTCTTT	CASSESTGNTEAFF
TRBV2	few	TRBJ1-2	TRBD1	TGTGCCAGCAGTCAGGGACAGGGAAGCTATGGCTACACCTTC	CASSQGQGSYGYTF
TRBV28	.	TRBJ2-5	.	TGTGCCAGCAGCCCTGGGAGGAAGGGGAGGAGAGAGACCCAGTACTTC	CASSPGRKGRRETQYF
TRBV18	.	TRBJ2-1	.	TGTGCCAGCTCACCGGTCCGAGAGAGCCACAATGAGCAGTTCTTC	CASSPVRESHNEQFF
TRBV6-1	.	TRBJ2-3	TRBD2	TGTGCCAGCATCGGTTCCCGGGAGGCATACCCTACGCAGTATTTT	CASIGSREAYPTQYF
TRBV28	.	TRBJ1-2	.	TGTGCCAGCAGTTTATGGCGGGACTATGGCTACACCTTC	CASSLWRDYGYTF
TRBV6-5	few	TRBJ2-1	TRBD2	TGTGCCAGCAGTTACTCGGCTAGCGGGACTGGTGAGCAGTTCTTC	CASSYSASGTGEQFF
TRBV19	.	TRBJ1-5	TRBD1	TGTGCCAGTAGACAGACAGGGAGCAATCAGCCCCAGCATTTT	CASRQTGSNQPQHF
TRBV9	.	TRBJ2-7	.	TGTGCCAGCAGCGAGGGGGACTACGAGCAGTACTTC	CASSEGDYEQYF
TRBV4-1	.	TRBJ2-5	.	TGCGCCAGCAGCCAAATTAGGGTCACAGGGCTGGGGGAGACCCAGTACTTC	CASSQIRVTGLGETQYF
TRBV6-1	.	TRBJ1-2	TRBD1	TGTGCCAGCAGTGGGGACAGACTGAACTATGGCTACACCTTC	CASSGDRLNYGYTF
TRBV2	once	TRBJ2-7	TRBD2	TGTGCCAGCAGCCCGCCCGGGGCCGCGCGGGGGGGCCAATACGAGCAGTACTTC	CASSPPGAARGGQYEQYF
TRBV27	few	TRBJ2-5	TRBD2	TGTGCCAGCAGCCGGGGGACTACCAAAGAGACCCAGTACTTC	CASSRGTTKETQYF
TRBV7-8	.	TRBJ2-7	.	TGTGCCAGCAGCCTAGCGTTGCAGGGTACCTACGAGCAGTACTTC	CASSLALQGTYEQYF
TRBV4-3	.	TRBJ1-1	.	TGCGCCAGCAGCCAAGGGGTGGCGGGCGCGGGAACTGAAGCTTTCTTT	CASSQGVAGAGTEAFF
TRBV21-1	.	TRBJ2-5	.	TGTGCCAGCAGCCCAACCCCAACTAGCGGGATCGCCCAAGAGACCCAGTACTTC	CASSPTPTSGIAQETQYF
TRBV10-3	.	TRBJ2-7	.	TGTGCCATCAGTGACGGGGTAAGGCTGAGCTCCTACGAGCAGTACTTC	CAISDGVRLSSYEQYF
TRBV18	.	TRBJ2-2	.	TGTGCCAGCTCACCACCCGGGAGTGGAATACCCGGGGAGCTGTTTTTT	CASSPPGSGIPGELFF
TRBV6-1	.	TRBJ1-1	TRBD1	TGTGCCAGCAGTTCGGACAGGAGGAACACTGAAGCTTTCTTT	CASSSDRRNTEAFF
TRBV19	once	TRBJ2-7	TRBD1	TGTGCCAGTAGTAGACCGGGACAGGGCTCCTACGAGCAGTACTTC	CASSRPGQGSYEQYF
TRBV6-1	.	TRBJ2-1	TRBD2	TGTGCCAGCAGTGATCCTCTAGCGGGAGGGCCTTCTCAAGGCTACAATGAGCAGTTCTTC	CASSDPLAGGPSQGYNEQFF
TRBV10-3	few	TRBJ2-7	TRBD1	TGTGCCATCAGTGCTCTGATTAAATCCGGGACAGGGTACGAGCAGTACTTC	CAISALIKSGTGYEQYF
TRBV7-7	.	TRBJ2-3	.	TGTGCCAGCAGCTCGATCCGGACAGATACGCAGTATTTT	CASSSIRTDTQYF
TRBV30	.	TRBJ1-4	.	TGTGCCTGGAGCGAACTTCGGGGACTGTTTTTT	CAWSELRGLFF
TRBV7-9	few	TRBJ2-7	.	TGTGCCAGCAGCTTAAGCGGGCACGGGGCGGTAGGGCAGTACTTC	CASSLSGHGAVGQYF
TRBV10-2	.	TRBJ2-7	TRBD2	TGCGCCGCCTTCACGCGGGAGAGGAGCGAGCAGTACTTC	CAAFTRERSEQYF
TRBV7-8	few	TRBJ2-1	.	TGTGCCAGCAGCTCGAGGGAGAATGGTGAGCAGTTCTTC	CASSSRENGEQFF
TRBV10-2	few	TRBJ2-1	TRBD2	TGCGCCAGCAGTGCCGAGACTAGCGGGAGGGAGCAGTTCTTC	CASSAETSGREQFF
TRBV19	.	TRBJ1-5	.	TGTGCCAGTAGGACGACAGACTTTAATCAGCCCCAGCATTTT	CASRTTDFNQPQHF
TRBV12-5	.	TRBJ1-5	.	TGTGCTAGTGGTTTTTCCTTAAATCAGCCCCAGCATTTT	CASGFSLNQPQHF